The 18 T cell receptor beta chains below all came from one sample that was sequenced in a study of shared clonotypes between healthy human individuals. Libraries were prepared by immunoSEQ multiplex PCR; TCRdb keeps only in-frame clonotypes and omits some of them. The sample has approximately 2.4 million clones, around 95% seen once; the top ten hold approximately 0.13%. The sequenced sample was naive CD4+ T cells sorted from blood. Subset described: CD45RA+ positively selected. These receptors were collected from a young man in good health.

The chain employs TRBV6-1 and TRBJ2-3, with 15 bases lining up with TRBD2. This CDR3 comprises 14 residues. Germline assignment: CDR1 MNHNS and CDR2 SASEGT. V shed 6 bases and J 7 bases; nucleotides not matched to a gene: 2. This CDR3 reads CASSGLAGGYTQYF. CDR3 coding DNA: TGTGCCAGCAGCGGACTAGCGGGGGGGTATACGCAGTATTTT.

This clone showed up just once. The chain uses TRBV7-9 and TRBJ2-5, with TRBD2 matching over 8 bases. V shed 4 bases, J shed 9 bases, and the junction held 10 bases outside the gene matches. This CDR3 is 14 amino acids long. The germline gives CDR1 SEHNR, CDR2 FQNEAQ (reference sequence). This chain's CDR3 is CASSWRGAPEAQYF. In DNA form, the CDR3 reads TGTGCCAGCAGCTGGCGGGGGGCCCCGGAGGCCCAGTACTTC.

The sample holds one count of this clone. V and J are TRBV6-5 and TRBJ2-7; tentatively, D is TRBD2 (5 bases). The germline V gene has CDR1 MNHEY and CDR2 SVGAGI. V lost 5 bases, J lost 6 bases, and 20 bases lay in between. The CDR3 contains 15 residues. The CDR3 region has the DNA TGTGCCAGCAGTGTTGAGGGTAGCAGTTCAGGCGAGCAGTACTTC. It codes for CASSVEGSSSGEQYF.

The chain recombines TRBV6-6 with TRBJ2-2; D may correspond to TRBD1 or TRBD2 (5 bases each). The CDR3 contains 14 residues. The V and J ends lost 6 bases and 6 bases respectively, with 14 bases between them. Germline CDR1 MNHNY, CDR2 SVGAGI (reference sequence). DNA for the CDR3: TGTGCCAGCAGCTTTTCGACGGGGCCCGGGGAGCTGTTTTTT. The encoded protein is CASSFSTGPGELFF.

The V gene is TRBV5-1, the J gene TRBJ2-1, with 8 bases that match TRBD1. The CDR3 loop spans 14 amino acids. CDR1 SGHRS and CDR2 YFSETQ come from the germline V gene. J lost 7 bases, V lost 4 bases, and 7 bases had no gene match. CDR3 amino acids: CASSAQGARNEQFF. The DNA of the CDR3 is TGCGCCAGCAGCGCCCAGGGGGCTCGGAATGAGCAGTTCTTC.

This clone was detected once. The chain combines TRBV6-5 with TRBJ2-5; no clear D. This CDR3 has 14 residues. Germline values: CDR1 MNHEY, CDR2 SVGAGI. The germline V and J ends were trimmed by 5 bases and 4 bases, with 14 bases remaining between them. CDR3 sequence reads: CASSQTWTGETQYF. Here the CDR3 DNA reads TGTGCCAGCAGTCAAACTTGGACCGGAGAGACCCAGTACTTC.

For this clone: Other DNA sequences from this sample encode an identical CDR3 as well. V and J are TRBV7-2 and TRBJ2-3; D unclear. Trimming took off 1 base at V and 2 bases at J, with 4 bases between the two ends. This CDR3 is 13 amino acids long. Germline CDR1 reads SGHTA; CDR2 reads FQGNSA. Here the CDR3 DNA reads TGTGCCAGCAGCTTAGGATCCACAGATACGCAGTATTTT. The encoded protein is CASSLGSTDTQYF. The full variable domain, in which reference TRBV7-2 and TRBJ2-3 provide the parts outside the CDR3, is GAGVSQSPSNKVTEKGKDVELRCDPISGHTALYWYRQSLGQGLEFLIYFQGNSAPDKSGLPSDRFSAERTGGSVSTLTIQRTQQEDSAVYLCASSLGSTDTQYFGPGTRLTVL.

V usage is TRBV10-3 and J usage is TRBJ2-2; D gene uncertain. Trimming shortened V by 5 bases and J by 3 bases, and 10 bases separated the two germline ends. Per the germline V gene, CDR1 is ENHRY and CDR2 is SYGVKD. The CDR3 loop spans 14 amino acids. CDR3 residues: CAISKTEDTGELFF. The CDR3, as DNA: TGTGCCATCAGTAAGACTGAGGACACCGGGGAGCTGTTTTTT.

This clone was seen a single time. V is TRBV27 and J is TRBJ1-1, with D unclear. Per germline, CDR1 MNHEY and CDR2 SMNVEV (reference sequence). There are 13 residues in the CDR3. V lost 6 bases and J lost 4, with 12 bases in between. The CDR3 here is CASRRNMGTEAFF. CDR3 nucleotide sequence: TGTGCCAGCAGGAGGAACATGGGCACTGAAGCTTTCTTT.

The rearrangement links TRBV5-4 to TRBJ2-5; the D gene is possibly TRBD2 (6 bases). Germline CDR1 reads SGHNT; CDR2 reads YYREEE (reference sequence). Between the trimmed V and J ends, which lost 0 bases and 7 bases, there was a span of 13 bases. CDR3 size: 14 residues. The CDR3 DNA is TGTGCCAGCAGCTTGGCTGGGGAGGTGGGGACCCAGTACTTC. Amino acids: CASSLAGEVGTQYF.

CDR3 nucleotide sequence: TGCGCCAGCAGCCATCTTGGCGTGGGAGTAGGGTACGAGCAGTACTTC. It translates to CASSHLGVGVGYEQYF. This chain connects TRBV4-3 to TRBJ2-7, with a possible D match to TRBD2 (5 bases). The CDR3 totals 16 residues. V lost 3 bases, J lost 4 bases, and 19 bases lay in between. Germline V gene data show CDR1 as LGHNA and CDR2 as YSLEER.

V is TRBV5-6 and J is TRBJ2-5; no clear D. The CDR3 runs 11 residues. Trimming removed 4 bases from V and 9 bases from J, with 10 bases in between. Germline V gene sequence: CDR1 SGHDT, CDR2 YYEEEE. CDR3 nucleotides: TGTGCCAGCAGCCACAGCGAAGCCCAGTACTTC. As protein: CASSHSEAQYF.

The V call is TRBV9, the J call TRBJ2-3, with unresolved D. The V gene's germline CDR1 is SGDLS and CDR2 YYNGEE. Trimming took 0 bases from V and 8 from J, leaving 7 bases between them. The CDR3 length is 12 residues. DNA for the CDR3: TGTGCCAGCAGCGTAGAGGGTAGTACGCAGTATTTT. It translates to CASSVEGSTQYF.

This clone is a singleton in its sample. The chain has TRBV4-1 and TRBJ1-1; possible D gene TRBD1, 5 bases. V lost 0 bases to trimming and J lost 5 bases, with 19 bases between them. Germline values: CDR1 MGHRA, CDR2 YSYEKL. The CDR3 covers 17 residues. This CDR3 reads CASSQERIGDLWTEAFF. DNA of the CDR3: TGCGCCAGCAGCCAAGAAAGAATTGGGGACCTGTGGACTGAAGCTTTCTTT.

The chain combines TRBV7-9 with TRBJ1-6; no reliable D call. The germline V gene encodes CDR1 SEHNR and CDR2 FQNEAQ (reference sequence). The CDR3 loop spans 16 amino acids. V gave up 4 bases and J gave up 5 bases, with 15 bases separating them. The CDR3 nucleotides read TGTGCCAGCAGCTCCTCAGATCAAACCGATAATTCACCCCTCCACTTT. Translating it yields CASSSSDQTDNSPLHF.

This clone has just one count. The rearrangement joins TRBV10-3 to TRBJ2-3, with D possibly being TRBD2 (6 bases). Trimming stripped 7 bases from V and 0 bases from J, with 11 bases between. This CDR3 is 14 amino acids long. Germline CDR1 ENHRY, CDR2 SYGVKD. CDR3 residues: CAITYSGSTDTQYF. The CDR3 DNA sequence: TGTGCCATCACCTATAGCGGTAGCACAGATACGCAGTATTTT.

The sample holds one count of this clone. V is TRBV6-5 and J is TRBJ1-6, with 7 bases that match TRBD1. CDR3 length: 14 residues. Germline CDR1 MNHEY, CDR2 SVGAGI. Germline trimming cut 4 bases from V and 10 bases from J; bases unmatched to any gene: 7. The chain's CDR3 is CASSFQGVGSPLHF. The CDR3 DNA reads as TGTGCCAGCAGTTTCCAGGGGGTGGGATCACCCCTCCACTTT.

The chain is built from TRBV27 and TRBJ2-1, with a tentative D call TRBD2 (6 bases). Germline assignment: CDR1 MNHEY and CDR2 SMNVEV (reference sequence). There are 14 residues in the CDR3. V lost 7 bases, J lost 0 bases, and 10 bases lay in between. CDR3: CASTAGGSYNEQFF. As DNA, the CDR3 is TGTGCCAGCACTGCCGGGGGCTCCTACAATGAGCAGTTCTTC.